The sequence of this T cell receptor (beta chain) was determined in a study of T-cell reconstitution after alpha-beta-depleted transplantation in children. The CDR3 totals 15 residues. The V and J ends lost 1 base and 0 bases respectively, with 10 bases between them. Preparation of the TCRbeta library was carried out with unique molecular identifiers. TCRdb reprocessed the PCR reads via MiXCR and lists one record per CDR3 protein. The table lists a few hundred thousand distinct CDR3 sequences, about 9.3% of them singletons. The TCR sequence derives from a human donor who donated a stem cell graft to a child with acute lymphoblastic leukemia. The chain has TRBV12-3 or TRBV12-4 and TRBJ2-7; a weak D match, TRBD2 (5 bases). The specimen comprised PBMCs from the stem cell graft donor, sampled from the stem cell graft. The CDR3 spells CASSLVGESSYEQYF. CDR3 DNA sequence: TGTGCCAGCAGTTTAGTCGGGGAGAGCTCCTACGAGCAGTACTTC.